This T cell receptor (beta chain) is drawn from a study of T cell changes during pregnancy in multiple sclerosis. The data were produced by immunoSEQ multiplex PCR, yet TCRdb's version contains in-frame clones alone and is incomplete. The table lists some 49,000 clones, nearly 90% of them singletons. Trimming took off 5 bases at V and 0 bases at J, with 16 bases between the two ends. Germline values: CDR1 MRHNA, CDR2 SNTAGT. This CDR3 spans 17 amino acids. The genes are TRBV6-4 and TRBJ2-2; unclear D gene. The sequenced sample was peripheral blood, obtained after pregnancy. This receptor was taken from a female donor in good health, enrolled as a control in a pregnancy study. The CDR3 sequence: CASSRTGDGSNTGELFF. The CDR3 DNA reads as TGTGCCAGCAGTCGAACTGGAGACGGATCGAACACCGGGGAGCTGTTTTTT.